The next 12 T cell receptor beta chains were all read from a single sample in a study of blood T cell repertoires in COVID-19. The table came from immunoSEQ multiplex PCR; TCRdb's copy has only in-frame clones and leaves some out. The profile shows about 150,000 clones, over 75% of them singletons. Sequencing was carried out using peripheral blood. These receptor sequences come from a woman aged 55 to 70 with active COVID-19.

The rearrangement uses TRBV7-9 and TRBJ1-3; tentative D call: TRBD1 (5 bases). The CDR3 is 17 amino acids. The germline gives CDR1 SEHNR, CDR2 FQNEAQ (reference sequence). The V end lost 2 bases, the J end lost 0 bases, and 14 bases lay between the germline ends. CDR3 amino acids: CASSLSGLTSSGNTIYF. CDR3 in DNA: TGTGCCAGCAGCTTATCGGGACTCACGAGCTCTGGAAACACCATATATTTT.

The J gene is TRBJ2-3, the V gene TRBV4-3; D is uncertain. Trimming shortened V by 3 bases and J by 3 bases, and 16 bases separated the two germline ends. The CDR3 length is 16 residues. CDR1 and CDR2 from the germline V gene are LGHNA and YSLEER. Here the CDR3 reads CASSQLVASATDTQYF. CDR3 coding DNA: TGCGCCAGCAGCCAGTTAGTGGCCAGCGCAACAGATACGCAGTATTTT.

On this clone: Relative to the germline gene, one junction end is altered; a read error may explain this. The CDR3 here is CASSGAHKTFIVEETQYF. DNA for the CDR3: TGTGCCAGCAGCGGGGCGCACAAAACCTTCATCGTAGAAGAAACCCAGTACTTC. The chain combines TRBV9 with TRBJ2-5; no reliable D call. Germline loops: CDR1 SGDLS, CDR2 YYNGEE. This CDR3 region has 18 residues.

The chain employs TRBV5-4 and TRBJ2-1, with unresolved D. V lost 0 bases to trimming and J lost 4 bases, with 5 bases between them. The CDR3 has 13 residues. Germline CDR1 SGHNT, CDR2 YYREEE (reference sequence). Here the CDR3 DNA reads TGTGCCAGCAGCTTGGAAACTTACAATGAGCAGTTCTTC. As protein: CASSLETYNEQFF.

The chain employs TRBV15 and TRBJ2-1; 12 nucleotides line up with TRBD2. This CDR3 spans 13 amino acids. Germline V gene sequence: CDR1 LNHNV, CDR2 YYDKDF (reference sequence). Unmatched junction bases numbered 0, after V lost 6 bases and J lost 6 bases. The CDR3 DNA reads TGTGCCACCAGACTAGCGGGAGGCAATGAGCAGTTCTTC. Translation: CATRLAGGNEQFF.

This sequence joins TRBV6-5 and TRBJ1-5; 9 bases align to TRBD1. CDR1 is MNHEY, CDR2 SVGAGI, per germline. J gave up 6 bases and V 6 bases, and 9 bases lay outside the gene matches. This CDR3 region has 15 residues. This CDR3 is CASRLTGGTTQPQHF. DNA for the CDR3: TGTGCCAGCAGATTAACAGGGGGCACAACTCAGCCCCAGCATTTT.

A single count supports this clone. This chain uses TRBV11-2 with TRBJ1-4; D unclear. V lost 4 bases, J lost 6 bases, and 18 bases lay in between. Germline V CDR1 and CDR2: SGHAT, FQNNGV. The CDR3 runs 16 residues. CDR3 loop: CASSSQSRLRDEKLFF. CDR3 nucleotide sequence: TGTGCCAGCAGCTCCCAGTCCCGGTTGCGGGATGAAAAACTGTTTTTT.

The rearrangement links TRBV7-2 to TRBJ2-3; D is possibly TRBD1 (7 bases). The CDR3 extends over 15 amino acids. The germline V gene has CDR1 SGHTA and CDR2 FQGNSA. V gave up 4 bases and J gave up 5 bases, with 16 bases separating them. The CDR3, as DNA: TGTGCCAGCAGCTACCGACAGGGAGGAGGAGATACGCAGTATTTT. Translation gives CASSYRQGGGDTQYF.

V gene TRBV6-2 or TRBV6-3 combines with J gene TRBJ2-3; TRBD2 aligns across 8 bases. The CDR3 is made up of 15 amino acids. Looked up from germline, CDR1 is MNHEY and CDR2 is SVGEGT. With V trimmed by 6 bases and J by 4 bases, 9 bases remained unmatched. The CDR3 protein is CASSSGTSNADTQYF. DNA of the CDR3: TGTGCCAGCAGCAGCGGGACTAGTAACGCAGATACGCAGTATTTT.

This clone was observed a single time. The CDR3 is CASSKGAPNTEAFF. CDR3 in DNA: TGTGCCAGTAGTAAGGGGGCCCCGAACACTGAAGCTTTCTTT. The V and J genes are TRBV19 and TRBJ1-1; 7 bases line up with TRBD1. The length of the CDR3 is 14 residues. V lost 4 bases, J lost 1 base, and 3 bases stayed unmatched. Germline lookup yields CDR1 LNHDA and CDR2 SQIVND (reference sequence).

The chain carries TRBV21-1 and TRBJ2-7; the D call of TRBD1 is as the table states it, not checked on the DNA. TRBV21-1 is termed a pseudogene. The CDR3 contains 16 residues. The CDR3 nucleotides read TGTGCCAGCAGCAAAGGGTTAACAGGGGGAACGGGGGAGCAGTACTTC. Translating it yields CASSKGLTGGTGEQYF.

The chain employs TRBV7-2 and TRBJ2-7, with 7 bases matching TRBD2. With 1 base clipped from V and 6 bases from J, the junction kept 3 bases outside the gene matches. The CDR3 consists of 13 residues. Germline V gene lookup returns CDR1 SGHTA and CDR2 FQGNSA. CDR3 sequence reads: CASSLVVAGEQYF. CDR3 nucleotide sequence: TGTGCCAGCAGCTTAGTTGTAGCGGGCGAGCAGTACTTC.